Following are 28 T cell receptor beta chains from one sample sequenced in a study of cytomegalovirus exposure and HLA in healthy donors. The PCR contained 60 Vbeta and 13 Jbeta primers. TCRdb keeps only in-frame clones here, not all; method: immunoSEQ multiplex PCR. The sample yields about 82,000 clones, roughly 80% seen once. The source material was PBMCs. Source of these receptors: a human donor in good health.

This chain connects TRBV6-5 to TRBJ1-5; possibly TRBD1 for D (5 bases). The V gene's germline CDR1 is MNHEY and CDR2 SVGAGI. V was pared by 6 bases and J by 0 bases, with 12 bases between. This CDR3 region has 15 residues. For the CDR3, the DNA is TGTGCCAGCAGACACCGACAGAATAGCAATCAGCCCCAGCATTTT. Protein product: CASRHRQNSNQPQHF.

CDR3 in DNA: TGCGCCAGCAGCCGGGACTCAGGGGAGACCCAGTACTTC. It encodes CASSRDSGETQYF. The chain is built from TRBV4-3 and TRBJ2-5; D is perhaps TRBD2 (6 bases). This CDR3 is 13 amino acids long. Germline V CDR1 and CDR2: LGHNA, YSLEER. Between the trimmed V and J ends, which lost 4 bases and 5 bases, there was a span of 11 bases.

J is TRBJ1-6 and V is TRBV6-5, with 7 positions matching TRBD1. CDR3 size: 14 residues. The ends lost 6 bases at V and 6 bases at J; junction bases unmatched: 5. Germline CDR1 and CDR2: MNHEY and SVGAGI. Here the CDR3 reads CASRTGTVNSPLHF. The CDR3 DNA sequence: TGTGCCAGCAGGACCGGGACAGTTAATTCACCCCTCCACTTT.

The chain uses TRBV5-1 and TRBJ1-1, with D tentatively TRBD1 (6 bases). V lost 0 bases and J lost 1, with 10 bases in between. In germline, CDR1 is SGHRS, CDR2 YFSETQ. There are 15 residues in the CDR3. CDR3 nucleotides: TGCGCCAGCAGCTTGGTAGGACAGACGAACACTGAAGCTTTCTTT. As protein: CASSLVGQTNTEAFF.

With regard to this clone: One end of the junction varies from germline; a read error may be responsible. The V call is TRBV29-1, the J call TRBJ1-2; D possibly corresponds to TRBD1 (6 bases). The CDR3 length is 11 residues. The germline CDR1 and CDR2 sequences are SQVTM and ANQGSEA. For the CDR3, the DNA is TGCAGCGTTTCTCGCCCAGGGGAATTCTTCTTC. This codes for CSVSRPGEFFF.

The gene calls are TRBV4-1 and TRBJ2-7; D might be TRBD1 (6 bases). This CDR3 contains 16 residues. The V gene lost 0 bases and the J gene lost 0 bases, with 12 bases spanning the gap. The germline gives CDR1 MGHRA, CDR2 YSYEKL. The CDR3: CASSQELTGSSYEQYF. In DNA form, the CDR3 reads TGCGCCAGCAGCCAAGAACTCACAGGGAGCTCCTACGAGCAGTACTTC.

There are a few counts of this clone. The chain joins TRBV6-5 to TRBJ1-4; maybe TRBD1 (6 bases). V lost 6 bases to trimming and J lost 6 bases, with 14 bases between them. The CDR3 runs 14 residues. The germline V gene encodes CDR1 MNHEY and CDR2 SVGAGI. The chain's CDR3 is CASSSSRGDEKLFF. CDR3 coding DNA: TGTGCCAGCAGCTCGTCCAGGGGAGATGAAAAACTGTTTTTT.

Only one count was recorded for this clone. The rearrangement joins TRBV18 to TRBJ1-4; D perhaps matches TRBD1 (6 bases). The CDR3 runs to 14 residues. Germline-derived CDR1 and CDR2 are KGHSH and LQKENI. The germline V and J ends were trimmed by 3 bases and 8 bases, with 13 bases remaining between them. The CDR3 reads CASSPQGLGEKLFF. In DNA form, the CDR3 reads TGTGCCAGCTCACCCCAGGGGCTTGGGGAAAAACTGTTTTTT. The full variable domain, its missing parts supplied by reference TRBV18 and TRBJ1-4, is NAGVMQNPRHLVRRRGQEARLRCSPMKGHSHVYWYRQLPEEGLKFMVYLQKENIIDESGMPKERFSAEFPKEGPSILRIQQVVRGDSAAYFCASSPQGLGEKLFFGSGTQLSVL.

The CDR3 nucleotides are TGTGCCAGCAGCTTAGGACAGGGGGGTTCCTTAAATCAGCCCCAGCATTTT. This sequence encodes CASSLGQGGSLNQPQHF. This chain joins TRBV7-9 and TRBJ1-5; the match to TRBD1 covers 9 bases. Per germline, CDR1 SEHNR and CDR2 FQNEAQ (reference sequence). Trimming took 1 base from V and 4 from J; bases not matched to a gene: 8. This CDR3 is built from 17 residues.

This clone was detected only once. This chain uses TRBV6-5 with TRBJ2-4; TRBD1 aligns across 10 bases. With 5 bases clipped from V and 7 bases from J, the junction kept 5 bases outside the gene matches. Germline V gives CDR1 MNHEY, CDR2 SVGAGI. The CDR3 has 14 amino acids. The CDR3 reads CASSEGQGGNIQYF. The CDR3 DNA is TGTGCCAGCAGTGAAGGACAGGGGGGGAACATTCAGTACTTC.

V is TRBV7-9 and J is TRBJ2-7, with 8 bases identical to TRBD1. Germline V gives CDR1 SEHNR, CDR2 FQNEAQ (reference sequence). With 5 bases clipped from V and 10 bases from J, the junction kept 10 bases outside the gene matches. The CDR3 totals 13 residues. The CDR3 reads CASSQSGQGEQYF. The DNA for the CDR3 is TGTGCCAGCAGCCAGTCCGGACAGGGTGAACAGTACTTC.

The V and J genes are TRBV19 and TRBJ1-1; TRBD1 might be the D (6 bases). CDR1 is LNHDA, CDR2 SQIVND, per germline (reference sequence). The CDR3 length is 18 residues. V was shortened by 5 bases and J by 4 bases, with 26 bases between the two germline ends. This chain's CDR3 is CASSPLAGTILRGTEAFF. The CDR3 DNA is TGTGCCAGTAGTCCCTTGGCCGGGACAATACTAAGGGGCACTGAAGCTTTCTTT.

This chain links TRBV21-1 with TRBJ1-1. TRBV21-1 is a documented pseudogene. This CDR3 has 14 amino acids. The CDR3 sequence is CASSERRYLFAAFF. In DNA, the CDR3 is TGTGCCAGCAGCGAGCGACGGTATCTGTTCGCGGCTTTCTTT.

The chain employs TRBV6-1 and TRBJ2-7; 9 bases are shared with TRBD1. Germline assignment: CDR1 MNHNS and CDR2 SASEGT. With 7 bases clipped from V and 7 bases from J, the junction kept 14 bases outside the gene matches. There are 15 residues in the CDR3. DNA of the CDR3: TGTGCCAGCACCATGTTTATGACAGGGGGTGATGAGCAGTACTTC. Protein: CASTMFMTGGDEQYF.

Comment on this clone: In the same sample, other DNA sequences code for this CDR3. This chain connects TRBV5-6 to TRBJ1-4, with D maybe TRBD1 (6 bases). Germline assignment: CDR1 SGHDT and CDR2 YYEEEE. This CDR3 comprises 15 residues. V was pared by 0 bases and J by 8 bases, with 14 bases between. This CDR3 reads CASSLVAGGREKLFF. CDR3 DNA: TGTGCCAGCAGCTTGGTGGCCGGGGGGCGGGAAAAACTGTTTTTT.

The V gene is TRBV7-9, the J gene TRBJ1-1, with 7 positions matching TRBD1. This CDR3 is built from 16 residues. With 3 bases clipped from V and 10 bases from J, the junction kept 17 bases outside the gene matches. Germline V gene data show CDR1 as SEHNR and CDR2 as FQNEAQ (reference sequence). The CDR3 DNA reads as TGTGCCAGCAGCTTTGCTACCGGGACAGCGGCCGCGGGAGCTTTCTTT. Its translation is CASSFATGTAAAGAFF.

A word on this clone: The junction and the germline gene differ at one end; a read error may be behind it. The CDR3 reads CSATWDYAILF. DNA of the CDR3: TGCAGTGCAACCTGGGACTACGCCATACTCTTC. The chain carries TRBV20-1 and TRBJ2-1; 7 nucleotides match TRBD2. CDR1 and CDR2 (germline): DFQATT, SNEGSKA (reference sequence). The CDR3 has 11 residues.

Turning to this clone: Relative to the germline gene, one junction end is altered; a read error may explain this. The chain has TRBV7-7 and TRBJ2-5; 7 bases line up with TRBD1. Germline V gene lookup returns CDR1 SSHAT and CDR2 FNYEAQ (reference sequence). CDR3 length: 14 amino acids. The CDR3 nucleotides are TGTGCTAGCAGCCCGACAGGGCGCCAAGAGACCCAGTACTTC. Translation gives CASSPTGRQETQYF.

The rearrangement uses TRBV15 and TRBJ2-1, with D tentatively TRBD2 (6 bases). V was cut by 4 bases and J by 0 bases, with 10 bases left in between. Germline loops: CDR1 LNHNV, CDR2 YYDKDF (reference sequence). There are 15 residues in the CDR3. In DNA, the CDR3 is TGTGCCACCAGCATACGGGGGAGCTCCTACAATGAGCAGTTCTTC. This codes for CATSIRGSSYNEQFF.

This chain uses TRBV6-5 with TRBJ2-7, with TRBD1 matching over 7 bases. After removal of 4 bases from V and 4 bases from J, the junction contained 4 bases not matched to a gene. Germline-derived CDR1 and CDR2 are MNHEY and SVGAGI. The CDR3 has 13 amino acids. CDR3 bases: TGTGCCAGCAGTTTGGGACAGAATTACGAGCAGTACTTC. Protein product: CASSLGQNYEQYF.

The CDR3 coding sequence is TGCGCCAGCAGCGTGGACAGAGGGTCGGATACGCAGTATTTT. Encoded protein: CASSVDRGSDTQYF. The chain is built from TRBV5-1 and TRBJ2-3, with a weak D call TRBD1 (6 bases). The CDR3 totals 14 residues. Germline V CDR1 and CDR2: SGHRS, YFSETQ. Trimming removed 4 bases from V and 6 bases from J, with 15 bases in between.

The chain joins TRBV10-1 to TRBJ2-7, with 9 bases aligning to TRBD2. The ends lost 1 base at V and 3 bases at J; junction bases unmatched: 7. The CDR3 runs to 16 residues. Per germline, CDR1 WNHNN and CDR2 SYGVQD (reference sequence). The CDR3 is CASSEWASGEIYEQYF. The CDR3 region has the DNA TGCGCCAGCAGTGAGTGGGCTAGCGGGGAGATCTACGAGCAGTACTTC.

This clone came up once. The chain recombines TRBV4-3 with TRBJ2-1; D gene ambiguous. Trimming stripped 4 bases from V and 3 bases from J, with 10 bases between. Germline values: CDR1 LGHNA, CDR2 YSLEER. This CDR3 region has 14 residues. CDR3 amino acids: CASSLSVGYNEQFF. Here the CDR3 DNA reads TGCGCCAGCAGCCTGTCTGTCGGCTACAATGAGCAGTTCTTC.

This clone occurred once. V is TRBV5-1 and J is TRBJ2-3, with TRBD1 matching over 9 bases. Germline V gene sequence: CDR1 SGHRS, CDR2 YFSETQ. The V and J ends lost 0 bases and 3 bases, in that order; junction bases with no gene match: 11. The CDR3 covers 18 residues. The CDR3 bases are TGCGCCAGCAGCTTGGTTCCCAACAGGGGGCGTTTTACAGATACGCAGTATTTT. As protein: CASSLVPNRGRFTDTQYF.

The rearrangement links TRBV18 to TRBJ2-1; D is perhaps TRBD1 (6 bases). V was clipped by 5 bases and J by 6 bases, with 8 bases between them. Germline CDR1 reads KGHSH; CDR2 reads LQKENI. This CDR3 comprises 12 residues. This chain's CDR3 is CASSLTGNEQFF. CDR3 nucleotide sequence: TGTGCCAGCTCATTGACAGGCAATGAGCAGTTCTTC.

J is TRBJ1-5 and V is TRBV5-1, with D tentatively TRBD1 (6 bases). This CDR3 region has 20 residues. The germline CDR1 and CDR2 sequences are SGHRS and YFSETQ. Between the trimmed V and J ends, which lost 4 bases and 1 base, there was a span of 27 bases. CDR3 amino acids: CASSPFPLDRLSGSNQPQHF. The CDR3 region has the DNA TGCGCCAGCAGCCCATTCCCCCTCGACAGGTTAAGTGGGAGCAATCAGCCCCAGCATTTT.

The genes are TRBV30 and TRBJ2-7; TRBD1 might be the D (6 bases). V shed 2 bases and J shed 6 bases, with 8 bases lying between them. The germline gives CDR1 GTSNPN, CDR2 SVGIG (reference sequence). This CDR3 has 11 amino acids. The CDR3: CAWSPGVEQYF. The CDR3 bases are TGTGCCTGGAGTCCAGGGGTCGAGCAGTACTTC.

This chain connects TRBV18 to TRBJ2-7; D might be TRBD2 (5 bases). CDR1 and CDR2 from the germline V gene are KGHSH and LQKENI. V lost 2 bases, J lost 0 bases, and 11 bases lay in between. The CDR3 runs to 15 residues. The CDR3 spells CASSPTPGLSYEQYF. CDR3 bases: TGTGCCAGCTCACCAACACCAGGACTCTCCTACGAGCAGTACTTC. The variable domain in full, completed from reference TRBV18 and TRBJ2-7, reads NAGVMQNPRHLVRRRGQEARLRCSPMKGHSHVYWYRQLPEEGLKFMVYLQKENIIDESGMPKERFSAEFPKEGPSILRIQQVVRGDSAAYFCASSPTPGLSYEQYFGPGTRLTVT.